This T cell receptor (beta chain) stems from a study of cytomegalovirus exposure and HLA in healthy donors. General study results and limits: For most subjects, TCR beta sequences were reported to predict HLA-A and HLA-B alleles with accuracy. Researchers left out some V segments, among them TRBV6-2 and TRBV6-3, as indistinguishable.

In the case of this clone: The target antigen is unknown.

V shed 3 bases and J shed 7 bases, with 6 bases lying between them. Germline V gene data show CDR1 as SEHNR and CDR2 as FQNEAQ (reference sequence). This CDR3 is 11 amino acids long. PCR primers comprised 60 Vbeta and 13 Jbeta primers. Measured with immunoSEQ multiplex PCR; TCRdb has only the in-frame clones, and not every one. The sample includes over 45,000 clones, around 80% of them seen just once. Healthy individuals who donated bone marrow served as the donors. This TCR was recovered from a boy between 10 and 17 years old in good health and CMV-seropositive. Sequencing input: PBMCs. The chain carries TRBV7-9 and TRBJ1-2, with no clear D. The CDR3 loop is CASSFGAGYTF. In DNA form, the CDR3 reads TGTGCCAGCAGCTTTGGAGCTGGCTACACCTTC. Complete variable domain (other parts from reference TRBV7-9 and TRBJ1-2): DTGVSQNPRHKITKRGQNVTFRCDPISEHNRLYWYRQTLGQGPEFLTYFQNEAQLEKSRLLSDRFSAERPKGSFSTLEIQRTEQGDSAMYLCASSFGAGYTFGSGTRLTVV.